This T cell receptor beta chain was captured in a study of radiotherapy plus CTLA-4 blockade in lung cancer. Study-wide background: For approximately 17% of patients, objective responses occurred, and about 30% had disease control. Study observations and caveats: Interferon-beta, together with early blood T cell clone dynamics, reportedly best predicted response. Radiotherapy was combined with ipilimumab, and tumor-derived TCR clones then expanded in blood.

Receiving focal radiation plus CTLA-4 blockade with ipilimumab were patients who had chemo-refractory metastatic non-small-cell lung cancer. V shed 4 bases and J 1 base; nucleotides not matched to a gene: 12. The CDR3 is made up of 17 amino acids. The germline V gene has CDR1 SGDLS and CDR2 YYNGEE. Sequencing used immunoSEQ multiplex PCR; TCRdb keeps in-frame clones, though not all of them. The sample records 70,000 to 95,000 clones, around 83% being singletons. In the case of this clone: Its antigen remains unidentified.

The clonotype originates from a human donor with non-small cell lung cancer that progressed on radiotherapy plus ipilimumab. This specimen consisted of peripheral blood, obtained from a patient treated with radiotherapy plus ipilimumab. The chain recombines TRBV9 with TRBJ1-1; 8 bases align to TRBD1. The CDR3 bases are TGTGCCAGCAGCCCACACAGGGGGAGCCTCTCGAACACTGAAGCTTTCTTT. Protein sequence: CASSPHRGSLSNTEAFF.